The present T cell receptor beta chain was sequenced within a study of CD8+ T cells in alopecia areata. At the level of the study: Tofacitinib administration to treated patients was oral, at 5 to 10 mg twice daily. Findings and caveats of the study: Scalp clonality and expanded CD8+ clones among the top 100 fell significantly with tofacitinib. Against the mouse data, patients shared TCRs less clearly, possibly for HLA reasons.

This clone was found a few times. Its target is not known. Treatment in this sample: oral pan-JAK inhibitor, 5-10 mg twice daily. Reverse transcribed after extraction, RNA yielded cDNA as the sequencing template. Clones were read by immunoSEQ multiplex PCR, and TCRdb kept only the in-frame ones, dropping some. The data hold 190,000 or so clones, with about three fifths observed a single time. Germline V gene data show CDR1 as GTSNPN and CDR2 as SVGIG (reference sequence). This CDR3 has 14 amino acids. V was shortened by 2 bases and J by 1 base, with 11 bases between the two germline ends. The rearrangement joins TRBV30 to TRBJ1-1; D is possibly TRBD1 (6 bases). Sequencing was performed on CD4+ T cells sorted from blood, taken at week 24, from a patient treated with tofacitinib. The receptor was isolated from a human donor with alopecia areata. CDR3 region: CAWSRGVRNTEAFF. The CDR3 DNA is TGTGCCTGGAGTAGGGGGGTAAGGAACACTGAAGCTTTCTTT.